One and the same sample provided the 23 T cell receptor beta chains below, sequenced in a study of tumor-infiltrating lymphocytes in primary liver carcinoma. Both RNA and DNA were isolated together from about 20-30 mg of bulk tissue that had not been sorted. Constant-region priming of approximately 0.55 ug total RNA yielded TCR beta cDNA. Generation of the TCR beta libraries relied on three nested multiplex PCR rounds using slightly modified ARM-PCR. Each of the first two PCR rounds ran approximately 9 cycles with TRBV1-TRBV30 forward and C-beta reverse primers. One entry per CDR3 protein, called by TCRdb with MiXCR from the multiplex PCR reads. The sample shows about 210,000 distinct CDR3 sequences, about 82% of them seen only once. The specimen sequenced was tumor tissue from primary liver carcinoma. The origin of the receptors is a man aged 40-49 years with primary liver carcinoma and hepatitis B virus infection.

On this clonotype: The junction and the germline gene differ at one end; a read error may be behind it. The DNA of the CDR3 is TGCGCCAGCAGCCCCGGGGCAGGGAACACTGAAGTTTTCTTT. Translating gives CASSPGAGNTEVFF. This sequence joins TRBV5-1 and TRBJ1-1; D might be TRBD1 (5 bases). The CDR3 runs 14 residues. Germline CDR1 reads SGHRS; CDR2 reads YFSETQ. Combining the CDR3 with reference TRBV5-1 and TRBJ1-1 gives the whole variable domain KAGVTQTPRYLIKTRGQQVTLSCSPISGHRSVSWYQQTPGQGLQFLFEYFSETQRNKGNFPGRFSGRQFSNSRSEMNVSTLELGDSALYLCASSPGAGNTEVFFGQGTRLTVV.

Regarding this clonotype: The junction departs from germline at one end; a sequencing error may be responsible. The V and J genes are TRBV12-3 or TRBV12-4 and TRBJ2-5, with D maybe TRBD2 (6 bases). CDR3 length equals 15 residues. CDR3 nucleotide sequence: TGTGCCAGCAGTCTCCCTTCGAGGCAGGGCGGGACCAAGTACTTC. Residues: CASSLPSRQGGTKYF.

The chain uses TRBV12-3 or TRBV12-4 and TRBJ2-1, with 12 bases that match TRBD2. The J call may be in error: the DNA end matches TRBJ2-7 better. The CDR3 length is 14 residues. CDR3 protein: CASMTSGRYNEQYF. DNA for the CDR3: TGTGCAAGTATGACTAGCGGGAGATACAATGAGCAGTACTTC.

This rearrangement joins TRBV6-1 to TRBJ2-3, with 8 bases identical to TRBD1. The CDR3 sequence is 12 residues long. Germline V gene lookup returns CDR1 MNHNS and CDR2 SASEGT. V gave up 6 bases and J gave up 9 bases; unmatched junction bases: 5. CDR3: CASRLGTGTQYF. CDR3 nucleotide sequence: TGTGCCAGCAGATTGGGGACAGGCACGCAGTATTTT.

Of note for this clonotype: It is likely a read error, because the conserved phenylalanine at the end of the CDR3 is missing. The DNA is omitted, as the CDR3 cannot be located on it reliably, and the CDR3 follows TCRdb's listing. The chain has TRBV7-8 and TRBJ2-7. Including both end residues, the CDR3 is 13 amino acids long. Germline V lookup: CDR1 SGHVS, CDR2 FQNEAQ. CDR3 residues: CASSFTGAYEQYI.

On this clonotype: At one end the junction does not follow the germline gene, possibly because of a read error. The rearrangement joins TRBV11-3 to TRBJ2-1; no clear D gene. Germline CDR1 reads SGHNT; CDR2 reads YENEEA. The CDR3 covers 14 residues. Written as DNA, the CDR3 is TGTGCCAGCAACTTAGGTGTCTCGAACAATGATCAGTTCTTC. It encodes CASNLGVSNNDQFF.

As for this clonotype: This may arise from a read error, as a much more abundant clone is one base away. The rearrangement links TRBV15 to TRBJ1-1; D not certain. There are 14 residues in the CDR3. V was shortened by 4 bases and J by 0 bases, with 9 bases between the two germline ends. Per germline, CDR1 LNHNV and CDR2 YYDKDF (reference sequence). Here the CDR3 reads CATSKPGLNTEAFF. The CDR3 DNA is TGTGCCACCAGCAAACCGGGTCTGAACACTGAAGCTTTCTTT.

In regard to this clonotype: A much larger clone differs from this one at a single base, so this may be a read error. The CDR3 sequence is CTTSGDSNEAFF. CDR3 nucleotides: TGTACCACCAGTGGGGACAGTAATGAAGCTTTCTTT. The genes are TRBV24-1 and TRBJ1-1, with 7 bases aligning to TRBD1. Germline values: CDR1 KGHDR, CDR2 SFDVKD. CDR3 length: 12 residues.

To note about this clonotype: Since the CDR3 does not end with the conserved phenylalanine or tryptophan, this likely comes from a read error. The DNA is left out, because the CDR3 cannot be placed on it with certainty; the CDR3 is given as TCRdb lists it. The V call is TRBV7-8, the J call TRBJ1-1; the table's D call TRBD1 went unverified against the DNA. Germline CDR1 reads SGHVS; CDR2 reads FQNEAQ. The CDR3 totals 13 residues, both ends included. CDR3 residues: CASSGTMTTEASL.

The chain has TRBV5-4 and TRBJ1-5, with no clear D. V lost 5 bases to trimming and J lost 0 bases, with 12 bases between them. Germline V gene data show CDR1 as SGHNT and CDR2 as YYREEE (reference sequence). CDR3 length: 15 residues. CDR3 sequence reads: CASSREGNSNQPQHF. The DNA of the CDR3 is TGTGCCAGCAGTCGCGAGGGAAATAGCAATCAGCCCCAGCATTTT.

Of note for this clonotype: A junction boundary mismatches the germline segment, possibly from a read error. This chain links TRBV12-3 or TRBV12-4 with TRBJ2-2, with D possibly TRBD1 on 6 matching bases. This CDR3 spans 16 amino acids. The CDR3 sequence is CVSSSGQGRSVGQLFF. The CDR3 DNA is TGTGTCAGCAGTTCAGGGCAGGGGAGATCGGTCGGGCAGCTGTTTTTT.

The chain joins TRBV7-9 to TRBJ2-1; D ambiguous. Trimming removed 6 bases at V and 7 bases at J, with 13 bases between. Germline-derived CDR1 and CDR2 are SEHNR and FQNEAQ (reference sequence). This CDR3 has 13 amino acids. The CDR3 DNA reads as TGTGCCAGCAGACAATTTCTGGTGAATGAGCAGTTCTTC. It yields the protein CASRQFLVNEQFF. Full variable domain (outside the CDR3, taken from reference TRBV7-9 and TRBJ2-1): DTGVSQNPRHKITKRGQNVTFRCDPISEHNRLYWYRQTLGQGPEFLTYFQNEAQLEKSRLLSDRFSAERPKGSFSTLEIQRTEQGDSAMYLCASRQFLVNEQFFGPGTRLTVL.

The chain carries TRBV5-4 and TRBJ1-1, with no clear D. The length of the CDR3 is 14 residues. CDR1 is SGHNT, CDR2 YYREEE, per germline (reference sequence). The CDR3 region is CISSPGREGTEAFF. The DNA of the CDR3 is TGTATCAGCAGCCCCGGACGGGAAGGAACTGAAGCTTTCTTT.

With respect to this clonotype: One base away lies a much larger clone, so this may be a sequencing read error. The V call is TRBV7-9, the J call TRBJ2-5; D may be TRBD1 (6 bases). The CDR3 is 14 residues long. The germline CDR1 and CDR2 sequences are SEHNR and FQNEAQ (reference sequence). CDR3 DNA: TGTACCAGCAGCTTATCCAGGGGAGAAGAGACCCAGTACTTC. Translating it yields CTSSLSRGEETQYF. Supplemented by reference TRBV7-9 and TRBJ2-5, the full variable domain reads DTGVSQNPRHKITKRGQNVTFRCDPISEHNRLYWYRQTLGQGPEFLTYFQNEAQLEKSRLLSDRFSAERPKGSFSTLEIQRTEQGDSAMYLCTSSLSRGEETQYFGPGTRLLVL.

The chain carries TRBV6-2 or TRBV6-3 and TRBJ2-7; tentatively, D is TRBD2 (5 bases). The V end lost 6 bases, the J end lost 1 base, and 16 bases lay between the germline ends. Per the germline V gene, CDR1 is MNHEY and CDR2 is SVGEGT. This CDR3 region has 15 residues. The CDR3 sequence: CASRLHRTASYEQYF. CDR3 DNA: TGTGCCAGCAGACTTCACCGGACTGCTTCCTACGAGCAGTACTTC.

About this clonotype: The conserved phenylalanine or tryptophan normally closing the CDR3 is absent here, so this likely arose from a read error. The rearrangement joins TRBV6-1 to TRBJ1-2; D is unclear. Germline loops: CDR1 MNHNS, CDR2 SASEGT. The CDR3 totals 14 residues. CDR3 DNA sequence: TGTGCCAGTAGTGAAACTCGGGATAACTATGGCTACACCTTA. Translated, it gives CASSETRDNYGYTL.

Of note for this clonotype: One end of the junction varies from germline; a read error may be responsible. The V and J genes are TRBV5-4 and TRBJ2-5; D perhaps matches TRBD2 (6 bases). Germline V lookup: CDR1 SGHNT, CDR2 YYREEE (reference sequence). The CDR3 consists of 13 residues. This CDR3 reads CASSPTRVETQYF. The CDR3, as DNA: TGTGCCAGCAGCCCGACTAGAGTAGAGACCCAGTACTTT.

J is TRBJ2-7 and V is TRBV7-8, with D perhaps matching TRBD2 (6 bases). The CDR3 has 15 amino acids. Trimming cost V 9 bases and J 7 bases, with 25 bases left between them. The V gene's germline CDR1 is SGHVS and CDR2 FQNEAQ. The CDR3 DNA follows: TGTGCCAGGAGGGTATTCGTGGGGAGCCGGGGGGAGCAGTACTTC. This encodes CARRVFVGSRGEQYF.

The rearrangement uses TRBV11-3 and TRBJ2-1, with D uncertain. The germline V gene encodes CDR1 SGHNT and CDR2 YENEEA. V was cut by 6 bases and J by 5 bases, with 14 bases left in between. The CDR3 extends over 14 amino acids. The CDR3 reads CASRSGVSNNEQFF. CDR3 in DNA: TGTGCCAGCAGATCAGGTGTCTCGAACAATGAGCAGTTCTTC.

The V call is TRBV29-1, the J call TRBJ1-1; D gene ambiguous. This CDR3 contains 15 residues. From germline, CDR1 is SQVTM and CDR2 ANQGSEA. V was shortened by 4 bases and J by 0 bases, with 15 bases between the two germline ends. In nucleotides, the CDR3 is TGCAGCGTTGGATCTGGGCGGGCTATGAACACTGAAGCTTTCTTT. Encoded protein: CSVGSGRAMNTEAFF.

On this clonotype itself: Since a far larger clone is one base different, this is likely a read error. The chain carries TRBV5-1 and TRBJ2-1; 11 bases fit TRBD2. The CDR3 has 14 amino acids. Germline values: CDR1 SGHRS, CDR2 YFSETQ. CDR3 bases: TGCGCCAGCAGCTCTAGCGGGGGGTACAAAGAGCAGTTCTTC. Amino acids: CASSSSGGYKEQFF. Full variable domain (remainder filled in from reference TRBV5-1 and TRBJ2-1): KAGVTQTPRYLIKTRGQQVTLSCSPISGHRSVSWYQQTPGQGLQFLFEYFSETQRNKGNFPGRFSGRQFSNSRSEMNVSTLELGDSALYLCASSSSGGYKEQFFGPGTRLTVL.

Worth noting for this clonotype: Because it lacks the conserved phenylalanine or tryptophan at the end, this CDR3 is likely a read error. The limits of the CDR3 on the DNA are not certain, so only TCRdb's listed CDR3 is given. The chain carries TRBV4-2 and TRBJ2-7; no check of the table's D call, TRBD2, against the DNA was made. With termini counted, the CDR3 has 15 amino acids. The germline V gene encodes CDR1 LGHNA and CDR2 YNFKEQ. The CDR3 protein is CASSLSGANSYEQYL.

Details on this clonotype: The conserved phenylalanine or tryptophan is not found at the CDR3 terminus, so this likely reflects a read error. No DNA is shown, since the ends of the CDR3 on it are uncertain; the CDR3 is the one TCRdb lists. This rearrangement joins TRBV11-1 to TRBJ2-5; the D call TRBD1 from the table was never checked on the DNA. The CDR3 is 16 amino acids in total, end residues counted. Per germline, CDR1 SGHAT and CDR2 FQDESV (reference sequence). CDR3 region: CASSQGQGVIQETQCP.